These 26 T cell receptor beta chains were sequenced from one sample in a study of regulatory T cells in long-lasting Graves disease. Regarding time point: newly diagnosed GD, antithyroid drugs for less than 3 months. The TCR library used RNA extracted from PBMCs. Construction of the TCR beta libraries employed iRepertoire HTBI primers in conjunction with Arm-PCR of CDR3 regions. One entry per CDR3 protein, called by TCRdb with MiXCR from the multiplex PCR reads. The sample carries roughly 250,000 distinct CDR3 sequences, around a sixth recorded once. The data also belong to a second study, concerning T cells in Graves' hyperthyroidism and ophthalmopathy.

The sequencing here drew on peripheral blood mononuclear cells (PBMCs), taken at new diagnosis, from a patient treated with antithyroid drugs. Source of these receptors: a woman aged 25-40 years with Graves disease.

This chain joins TRBV6-5 and TRBJ1-6; D is unclear. The CDR3 spans 16 residues. From germline, CDR1 is MNHEY and CDR2 SVGAGI. V was pared by 0 bases and J by 5 bases, with 11 bases between. The CDR3 coding sequence is TGTGCCAGCAGTTACTCGAATCGGCAAGATAATTCACCCCTCCACTTT. Amino acids: CASSYSNRQDNSPLHF.

The genes are TRBV18 and TRBJ1-1; the D is unclear. The CDR3 covers 13 residues. Germline loops: CDR1 KGHSH, CDR2 LQKENI. V dropped 5 bases and J dropped 1 base, with 8 bases sitting between them. CDR3: CASSTTTNTEAFF. CDR3 bases: TGTGCCAGCTCAACCACCACGAACACTGAAGCTTTCTTT.

Of note for this clonotype: A much larger clonotype is one base distant, so this may be a read error. The rearrangement joins TRBV2 to TRBJ1-1; no reliable D call. Germline V gene lookup returns CDR1 SNHLY and CDR2 FYNNEI. The CDR3 is 11 amino acids. V lost 5 bases to trimming and J lost 11 bases, with 12 bases between them. CDR3 amino acids: CASSNRGEAFF. The CDR3 region has the DNA TGTGCCAGCAGTAATCGGGGTGAGGCTTTCTTT. The entire variable domain, with the rest obtained from reference TRBV2 and TRBJ1-1, is as follows: EPEVTQTPSHQVTQMGQEVILRCVPISNHLYFYWYRQILGQKVEFLVSFYNNEISEKSEIFDDQFSVERPDGSNFTLKIRSTKLEDSAMYFCASSNRGEAFFGQGTRLTVV.

This clonotype occurred many times. V usage is TRBV7-2 and J usage is TRBJ1-5; D might be TRBD1 (5 bases). Trimming stripped 3 bases from V and 0 bases from J, with 15 bases between. CDR1 and CDR2 (germline): SGHTA, FQGNSA. This CDR3 spans 17 amino acids. In DNA, the CDR3 is TGTGCCAGCAGCTTGGCAGGGACGGCATATAGCAATCAGCCCCAGCATTTT. Translation gives CASSLAGTAYSNQPQHF.

At least ten counts were recorded for this clonotype. The chain recombines TRBV6-5 with TRBJ1-1; TRBD1 might be the D (6 bases). Germline V gene lookup returns CDR1 MNHEY and CDR2 SVGAGI. The length of the CDR3 is 16 residues. V was clipped by 0 bases and J by 4 bases, with 15 bases between them. CDR3 DNA: TGTGCCAGCAGTTACTCGGGGGCCCCCGGGGGCACTGAAGCTTTCTTT. Translation: CASSYSGAPGGTEAFF.

The table lists this clonotype with a few counts. This chain uses TRBV6-2 or TRBV6-3 with TRBJ1-1; 7 bases line up with TRBD1. CDR1 is MNHEY, CDR2 SVGEGT, per germline. Losses at the gene ends were 4 bases for V and 1 base for J; bases not matched to a gene: 6. This CDR3 region has 15 residues. CDR3 sequence reads: CASSWGGQANTEAFF. DNA for the CDR3: TGTGCCAGCAGTTGGGGCGGACAGGCGAACACTGAAGCTTTCTTT.

This clonotype has a count of ten or more. V and J are TRBV4-1 and TRBJ2-7; tentative D call: TRBD2 (6 bases). Germline V gene data show CDR1 as MGHRA and CDR2 as YSYEKL. The length of the CDR3 is 16 residues. Trimming removed 2 bases from V and 3 bases from J, with 17 bases in between. CDR3 residues: CASSQQMGGGRYEQYF. The DNA of the CDR3 is TGCGCCAGCAGCCAACAGATGGGAGGTGGCCGCTACGAGCAGTACTTC.

This clonotype was seen repeatedly, ten times or more. The chain combines TRBV10-1 with TRBJ1-1; D is unclear. V lost 4 bases, J lost 4 bases, and 13 bases lay in between. Per the germline V gene, CDR1 is WNHNN and CDR2 is SYGVQD (reference sequence). This CDR3 is 14 amino acids long. The CDR3 protein is CASSATVWGTEAFF. The CDR3 nucleotides are TGCGCCAGCAGTGCGACGGTTTGGGGCACTGAAGCTTTCTTT.

The gene calls are TRBV7-9 and TRBJ2-5, with TRBD2 matching 11 bases. Germline values: CDR1 SEHNR, CDR2 FQNEAQ (reference sequence). Germline trimming cut 0 bases from V and 5 bases from J; bases unmatched to any gene: 5. This CDR3 spans 16 amino acids. The CDR3 reads CASSLAAGLAAETQYF. The DNA of the CDR3 is TGTGCCAGCAGCTTAGCGGCGGGACTAGCGGCGGAGACCCAGTACTTC.

This clonotype appeared many times. The chain is built from TRBV12-3 or TRBV12-4 and TRBJ1-1, with unresolved D. The germline V and J ends were trimmed by 3 bases and 2 bases, with 13 bases remaining between them. This CDR3 comprises 15 residues. The chain's CDR3 is CASSFRQVRNTEAFF. The CDR3 DNA sequence: TGTGCCAGCAGTTTCCGGCAGGTGAGAAACACTGAAGCTTTCTTT.

The rearrangement links TRBV5-1 to TRBJ1-2; weak D call: TRBD1 (5 bases). The CDR3 has 15 amino acids. Germline loops: CDR1 SGHRS, CDR2 YFSETQ. The V gene lost 4 bases and the J gene lost 1 base, with 14 bases spanning the gap. The CDR3, as DNA: TGCGCCAGCAGCGCGGACCGGGACCGTAACTATGGCTACACCTTC. Translated, it gives CASSADRDRNYGYTF.

This clonotype was recorded at least ten times. This chain's CDR3 is CASAPGGGPLHF. The CDR3 DNA follows: TGCGCCAGCGCTCCCGGCGGGGGACCCCTCCACTTT. The chain recombines TRBV5-1 with TRBJ1-6; D possibly corresponds to TRBD1 (5 bases). The CDR3 is made up of 12 amino acids. Trimming took off 7 bases at V and 12 bases at J, with 14 bases between the two ends. The germline V gene has CDR1 SGHRS and CDR2 YFSETQ.

This clonotype was seen at least ten times. The genes are TRBV5-5 and TRBJ2-7; D gene unclear. V was clipped by 2 bases and J by 3 bases, with 15 bases between them. Looked up from germline, CDR1 is SGHKS and CDR2 is YYEKEE (reference sequence). The CDR3 spans 15 residues. In DNA form, the CDR3 reads TGTGCCAGCAGCTTAGCACAGTTTGGATACTACGAGCAGTACTTC. Encoded protein: CASSLAQFGYYEQYF.

This clonotype was seen at least ten times. The chain carries TRBV20-1 and TRBJ1-1; 7 bases are shared with TRBD1. Germline V gene lookup returns CDR1 DFQATT and CDR2 SNEGSKA (reference sequence). CDR3 length equals 13 residues. The junction had 6 bases not matched to a gene; V was cut back by 5 bases and J by 3 bases. This CDR3 reads CSALDRVYTEAFF. CDR3 coding DNA: TGCAGTGCTCTCGACAGGGTTTACACTGAAGCTTTCTTT.

This clonotype was counted at least ten times. V gene TRBV3-1 combines with J gene TRBJ1-1; 7 nucleotides match TRBD1. The CDR3 spans 16 residues. The germline V gene has CDR1 LGHDT and CDR2 YNNKEL (reference sequence). Trimming at V came to 4 bases and at J to 0 bases, leaving 8 bases not matched to a gene. In DNA form, the CDR3 reads TGTGCCAGCAGCCGGCGACAGGGCGGAATGAACACTGAAGCTTTCTTT. Its protein is CASSRRQGGMNTEAFF.

This clonotype appeared many times. The CDR3 region is CASSTHRQGPSGNTIYF. The CDR3 DNA is TGTGCCAGCAGCACCCACCGACAGGGCCCCTCTGGAAACACCATATATTTT. The chain links TRBV7-8 to TRBJ1-3; 7 nucleotides match TRBD1. J gave up 0 bases and V 5 bases, and 10 bases lay outside the gene matches. The germline V gene has CDR1 SGHVS and CDR2 FQNEAQ. This CDR3 has 17 residues.

This chain uses TRBV6-2 or TRBV6-3 with TRBJ1-1; 8 nucleotides agree with TRBD1. The V segment lost 6 bases and the J segment 7 bases; nucleotides outside the gene matches: 10. Germline CDR1 reads MNHEY; CDR2 reads SVGEGT. The CDR3 consists of 14 residues. CDR3 in DNA: TGTGCCAGCAGCTACCTCGACAGGGGCCTTGAAGCTTTCTTT. Its protein is CASSYLDRGLEAFF.

V and J are TRBV9 and TRBJ2-3, with TRBD2 matching over 7 bases. This CDR3 spans 15 amino acids. The trim removed 7 bases at V and 2 bases at J, leaving 10 bases unmatched. The germline CDR1 and CDR2 sequences are SGDLS and YYNGEE. Here the CDR3 reads CASGERGSNTDTQYF. Here the CDR3 DNA reads TGTGCCAGCGGTGAGCGGGGATCAAACACAGATACGCAGTATTTT.

The chain combines TRBV5-8 with TRBJ1-1; possible D gene TRBD1, 5 bases. This CDR3 comprises 17 residues. Between the trimmed V and J ends, which lost 0 bases and 11 bases, there was a span of 26 bases. Looked up from germline, CDR1 is SGHTS and CDR2 is YDEGEE. The CDR3 is CASSLEDSGTQALGAFF. The CDR3 DNA sequence: TGTGCCAGCAGCTTGGAAGACTCCGGGACGCAGGCCCTCGGGGCTTTCTTT.

This clonotype was picked up many times. The chain couples TRBV6-1 to TRBJ1-1, with TRBD1 identical over 8 bases. The CDR3 is made up of 15 amino acids. CDR1 MNHNS and CDR2 SASEGT come from the germline V gene. V lost 6 bases, J lost 5 bases, and 11 bases stayed unmatched. The CDR3 nucleotides are TGTGCCAGCAGGACCGGCCAGGGGGCTGTGACTGAAGCTTTCTTT. Translation gives CASRTGQGAVTEAFF.

This clonotype was detected ten times or more. The chain combines TRBV18 with TRBJ1-1; no clear D. The V gene lost 8 bases and the J gene lost 3 bases, with 13 bases spanning the gap. This CDR3 has 13 residues. Germline CDR1 is KGHSH and CDR2 is LQKENI. The CDR3 protein is CASSPSRDTEAFF. Written as DNA, the CDR3 is TGTGCCAGCAGCCCATCGAGGGACACTGAAGCTTTCTTT.

This clonotype has at least ten counts. The chain carries TRBV7-2 and TRBJ1-4; D unresolved. The germline V and J ends were trimmed by 2 bases and 8 bases, with 9 bases remaining between them. Per germline, CDR1 SGHTA and CDR2 FQGNSA. The CDR3 runs to 13 residues. CDR3 nucleotide sequence: TGTGCCAGCAGCTTAAATACGGGGGAAAAACTGTTTTTT. Protein: CASSLNTGEKLFF.

This clonotype was seen at least ten times. In nucleotides, the CDR3 is TGTGCCAGCAGCCCGATGACAGGGTCCTACGAGCAGTACTTC. Its protein product is CASSPMTGSYEQYF. J is TRBJ2-7 and V is TRBV7-2; 7 bases agree with TRBD1. V shed 5 bases and J 1 base; nucleotides not matched to a gene: 5. This CDR3 spans 14 amino acids. Germline values: CDR1 SGHTA, CDR2 FQGNSA.

This clonotype was seen many times. The gene calls are TRBV2 and TRBJ1-4, with D maybe TRBD1 (5 bases). This CDR3 is built from 14 residues. V was clipped by 4 bases and J by 3 bases, with 9 bases between them. In germline, CDR1 is SNHLY, CDR2 FYNNEI. In nucleotides, the CDR3 is TGTGCCAGCAGTGGGGGACCGCCTAATGAAAAACTGTTTTTT. Translated: CASSGGPPNEKLFF.

This clonotype was counted many times. V gene TRBV5-8 combines with J gene TRBJ1-2; D remains unclear. V dropped 0 bases and J dropped 4 bases, with 13 bases sitting between them. The germline V gene has CDR1 SGHTS and CDR2 YDEGEE. The CDR3 covers 15 residues. The CDR3 here is CASSLEVGKSYGYTF. The CDR3 nucleotides read TGTGCCAGCAGCTTGGAGGTGGGGAAGTCCTATGGCTACACCTTC.

This clonotype was counted many times. The chain is built from TRBV5-1 and TRBJ1-1; a possible D gene is TRBD1 (5 bases). V was cut by 0 bases and J by 4 bases, with 16 bases left in between. The germline V gene encodes CDR1 SGHRS and CDR2 YFSETQ. The CDR3 loop spans 16 amino acids. CDR3 DNA: TGCGCCAGCAGCTTGGAGTTGGGGGGGAGGGGCACTGAAGCTTTCTTT. Protein: CASSLELGGRGTEAFF.